Presented here are 10 T cell receptor beta chains from one specimen sequenced in a study of cytomegalovirus exposure and HLA in healthy donors. Use of 60 Vbeta and 13 Jbeta primers characterized the PCR. Generated by immunoSEQ multiplex PCR, the TCRdb table keeps only in-frame clones and is missing some. The data show under 150,000 clones, roughly 79% seen once. Sequencing was carried out using PBMCs. These receptors originate from a man aged 25 to 45 in good health and CMV-seropositive.

The chain employs TRBV27 and TRBJ2-7; D call uncertain. Between the trimmed V and J ends, which lost 6 bases and 0 bases, there was a span of 18 bases. From germline, CDR1 is MNHEY and CDR2 SMNVEV (reference sequence). The CDR3 sequence is 16 residues long. The CDR3 bases are TGTGCCAGCAGAACCCCTCCGAGGAAGGACTCCTACGAGCAGTACTTC. Translating gives CASRTPPRKDSYEQYF.

This rearrangement joins TRBV5-6 to TRBJ2-3; the D gene is possibly TRBD2 (5 bases). Trimming shortened V by 4 bases and J by 2 bases, and 11 bases separated the two germline ends. This CDR3 has 14 amino acids. Germline values: CDR1 SGHDT, CDR2 YYEEEE. CDR3 amino acids: CASSRGLNTDTQYF. CDR3 bases: TGTGCCAGCAGCCGCGGACTTAACACAGATACGCAGTATTTT.

The CDR3: CASSFGTGGSPYYGYTF. Written as DNA, the CDR3 is TGTGCCAGCAGCTTCGGGACAGGGGGCTCCCCTTACTATGGCTACACCTTC. J is TRBJ1-2 and V is TRBV7-2, with 12 nucleotides matching TRBD1. The CDR3 covers 17 residues. V was clipped by 3 bases and J by 3 bases; unmatched bases: 8. CDR1 is SGHTA, CDR2 FQGNSA, per germline.

The rearrangement uses TRBV5-1 and TRBJ1-3; D is ambiguous. Trimming shortened V by 2 bases and J by 2 bases, and 8 bases separated the two germline ends. Germline V CDR1 and CDR2: SGHRS, YFSETQ. CDR3 size: 14 residues. The CDR3 is CASSFEGAGNTIYF. The CDR3, as DNA: TGCGCCAGCAGCTTCGAGGGAGCTGGAAACACCATATATTTT.

This clone was seen once. This sequence joins TRBV5-1 and TRBJ2-5; D unresolved. The DNA end lines up better with TRBJ2-7; the J call may be wrong. CDR1 and CDR2 (germline): SGHRS, YFSETQ. The CDR3 spans 12 residues. The CDR3 sequence is CASSCGRHEQYF. In DNA form, the CDR3 reads TGCGCCAGCAGCTGCGGTCGGCACGAGCAGTACTTC.

The chain couples TRBV27 to TRBJ1-2; D is perhaps TRBD1 (5 bases). This CDR3 is 14 amino acids long. Germline V gene data show CDR1 as MNHEY and CDR2 as SMNVEV (reference sequence). Trimming took off 5 bases at V and 1 base at J, with 11 bases between the two ends. The chain's CDR3 is CASSLRVGNYGYTF. The CDR3, as DNA: TGTGCCAGCAGTCTCAGGGTGGGTAACTATGGCTACACCTTC.

Here the CDR3 DNA reads TGTGCCAGCATCCCTCCCGGAACGGACAGGGTCACCGGGGAGCTGTTTTTT. As protein: CASIPPGTDRVTGELFF. The chain has TRBV7-2 and TRBJ2-2; 8 bases align to TRBD1. Looked up from germline, CDR1 is SGHTA and CDR2 is FQGNSA. This CDR3 has 17 residues. Trimming cost V 7 bases and J 4 bases; bases outside gene matches: 14.

This chain uses TRBV2 with TRBJ1-5; 7 nucleotides align to TRBD1. The CDR3 contains 16 residues. Germline CDR1 is SNHLY and CDR2 is FYNNEI. V dropped 4 bases and J dropped 0; count of bases not matched to a gene: 6. CDR3 residues: CASSGDRVYSNQPQHF. In DNA form, the CDR3 reads TGTGCCAGCAGTGGTGACAGGGTGTATAGCAATCAGCCCCAGCATTTT.

The rearrangement links TRBV7-3 to TRBJ2-1, with D tentatively TRBD2 (6 bases). V dropped 0 bases and J dropped 7 bases, with 13 bases sitting between them. Germline V lookup: CDR1 SGHTA, CDR2 FQGTGA. The CDR3 extends over 15 amino acids. In DNA form, the CDR3 reads TGTGCCAGCAGCTTAACGGGGGGTACGGAAAATGAGCAGTTCTTC. Its translation: CASSLTGGTENEQFF.

This chain uses TRBV18 with TRBJ2-7; 8 bases match TRBD2. Looked up from germline, CDR1 is KGHSH and CDR2 is LQKENI. The trim removed 1 base at V and 6 bases at J, leaving 8 bases unmatched. The CDR3 has 15 residues. CDR3 in amino acids: CASSPREGLVGEQYF. The DNA for the CDR3 is TGTGCCAGCTCACCACGTGAGGGACTAGTAGGCGAGCAGTACTTC. Variable domain in full (rest from reference TRBV18 and TRBJ2-7): NAGVMQNPRHLVRRRGQEARLRCSPMKGHSHVYWYRQLPEEGLKFMVYLQKENIIDESGMPKERFSAEFPKEGPSILRIQQVVRGDSAAYFCASSPREGLVGEQYFGPGTRLTVT.